This TCR beta chain was observed in a study of blood T cell repertoires in COVID-19 (dated by TCRdb to between 2020 and 2021). Regarding the complete study: Samples from collaborators originated in the United States, Italy and Spain and spanned both the acute and convalescent phases of COVID-19. The sample metadata nearly always contained a de-identified subject ID, COVID-19 status, age in years and sex. Samples came from the ongoing ImmuneRACE study (first 160 participants) plus 1,254 subjects from 6 global collaborators. The material from the prospective study consisted of cDNA or gDNA derived from T cells, B-cell-depleted T cells, or PBMCs. The repertoires were released in a freely available public database intended as a resource for research on the immune response to SARS-CoV-2. Where available, HLA class I and class II types were taken from metadata supplied by the sample provider and were not determined by assay-based typing. Subjects who had been exposed to COVID-19, were actively infected with it, or had recovered from it provided the deeply sampled blood TCRbeta repertoires that made up the dataset. Overall study results and their limits: How much clinical and demographic metadata was included differed by source and by participant, and the metadata was provided uncurated.

Including the terminal cysteine and phenylalanine, the CDR3 comprises 13 residues. Only the CDR3 DNA is retained, 39 bases long and in frame from the first base. The germline V gene gives CDR1 as SGHVS and CDR2 as FNYEAQ. V loses 5 bases, J loses 4 bases, and the germline ends lie 10 bases apart. TCRbeta CDR3 regions were amplified from genomic DNA by means of the immunoSEQ Assay, a bias-controlled multiplex PCR. The paper's processing steps were these. Within the assay, amplification of reference gene primers was used to estimate how many nucleated cells each sample contained. To quantify the absolute abundance of each unique TCRbeta CDR3 rearrangement, sequence reads were collapsed and filtered. Productive Simpson clonality was computed per sample as the square root of Simpson's diversity index over productive rearrangements. This immuneACCESS table, as held by TCRdb, lists in-frame sequences with V and J called but not all clones. Of the missing ones, under half trace to an unresolved V gene in checked studies; the others have no known cause. For V, J and clone size, that table is used; D and trimming come from the DNA. This sample gives tens of thousands of clones in total; roughly 88% of them show up just once. Roughly 3% of the sample rests with the top ten.

Each collaborating institution followed its own protocols to collect whole blood in K2EDTA tubes. For TCRbeta analysis, collaborators shipped samples in one of three forms: frozen whole blood, isolated PBMCs, or DNA extracted from either of those sample types. Turning to this clone: Its antigen is not yet known. Per-base quality was not reported, and no clone a single base away is much larger than it.

This clonotype was obtained from a woman older than 75 with acute or convalescent COVID-19. Sequencing used peripheral blood. Recombination linked TRBV7-6 to TRBJ2-3, with TRBD2 perhaps the D gene, on 6 matching bases. The CDR3: CASSAGPSDTQYF. The DNA reads as follows: TGTGCCAGCAGCGCGGGACCTTCAGATACGCAGTATTTT.